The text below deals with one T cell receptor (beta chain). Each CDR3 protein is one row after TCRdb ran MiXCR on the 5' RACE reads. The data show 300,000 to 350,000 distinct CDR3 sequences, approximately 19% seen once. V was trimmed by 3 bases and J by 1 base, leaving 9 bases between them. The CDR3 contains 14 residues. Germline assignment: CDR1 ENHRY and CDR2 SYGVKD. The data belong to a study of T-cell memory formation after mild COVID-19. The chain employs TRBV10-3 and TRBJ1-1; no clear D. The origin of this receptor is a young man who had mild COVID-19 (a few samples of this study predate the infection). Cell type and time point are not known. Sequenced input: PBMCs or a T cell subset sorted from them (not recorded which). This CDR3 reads CAISDERGNTEAFF. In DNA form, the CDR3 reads TGTGCCATCAGTGATGAACGGGGGAACACTGAAGCTTTCTTT.